The 30 T cell receptor beta chains presented below share a single source sample, sequenced in a study of CD8+ T cells in alopecia areata. Extracted from the samples, RNA was reverse transcribed into cDNA to serve as the sequencing template. Using immunoSEQ multiplex PCR, the repertoire was profiled, and TCRdb retains in-frame clones only, with some absent. The sample contains some 200,000 clones, 60% to 70% of which appear only once. Treatment here: oral pan-JAK inhibitor, 5-10 mg twice daily. Sample: CD4+ T cells sorted from blood, taken at week 4, from a patient treated with tofacitinib. These receptors came from a human donor with alopecia areata.

This clone was counted only a few times. The chain couples TRBV7-2 to TRBJ1-6; 8 bases are a match to TRBD1. CDR1 SGHTA and CDR2 FQGNSA come from the germline V gene. V lost 5 bases to trimming and J lost 6 bases; unmatched junction nucleotides: 3. This CDR3 comprises 14 residues. The CDR3 region has the DNA TGTGCCAGCAGCAAAGGACAGGGTAATTCACCCCTCCACTTT. Amino acids: CASSKGQGNSPLHF.

The chain links TRBV7-9 to TRBJ2-5; no firm D call. There are 14 residues in the CDR3. CDR1 and CDR2 from the germline V gene are SEHNR and FQNEAQ (reference sequence). The V end was cut by 2 bases, the J end by 5 bases, with 12 bases between. The CDR3 loop reads CASSLLGYGETQYF. The CDR3 DNA reads as TGTGCCAGCAGCTTACTAGGGTACGGGGAGACCCAGTACTTC. The full variable domain, with the rest looked up from reference TRBV7-9 and TRBJ2-5, is DTGVSQNPRHKITKRGQNVTFRCDPISEHNRLYWYRQTLGQGPEFLTYFQNEAQLEKSRLLSDRFSAERPKGSFSTLEIQRTEQGDSAMYLCASSLLGYGETQYFGPGTRLLVL.

The chain has TRBV27 and TRBJ1-5; unclear D gene. Trimming removed 6 bases from V and 0 bases from J, with 6 bases in between. The CDR3 runs to 13 residues. The V gene's germline CDR1 is MNHEY and CDR2 SMNVEV (reference sequence). The CDR3 bases are TGTGCCAGCAGCCAGAATAGCAATCAGCCCCAGCATTTT. Its translation: CASSQNSNQPQHF.

The V gene is TRBV10-3, the J gene TRBJ2-3, with D tentatively TRBD2 (6 bases). The CDR3 runs 16 residues. V shed 6 bases and J shed 1 base, with 17 bases lying between them. Germline V gene sequence: CDR1 ENHRY, CDR2 SYGVKD. The CDR3: CAIRGRVGEGTDTQYF. The CDR3 DNA reads TGTGCCATCAGGGGGCGCGTGGGGGAGGGCACAGATACGCAGTATTTT.

This clone was detected only a few times. V gene TRBV28 combines with J gene TRBJ1-5, with 8 bases aligning to TRBD1. CDR1 and CDR2 from the germline V gene are MDHEN and SYDVKM. With V trimmed by 4 bases and J by 3 bases, 5 bases remained unmatched. CDR3 length: 15 amino acids. The CDR3 region is CASSSGTGINQPQHF. The CDR3, as DNA: TGTGCCAGCAGTTCCGGGACAGGCATCAATCAGCCCCAGCATTTT.

The chain uses TRBV5-1 and TRBJ2-7; a possible D gene is TRBD1 (6 bases). The CDR3 is 14 amino acids. CDR1 is SGHRS and CDR2 is YFSETQ in the germline V gene. V was cut by 4 bases and J by 6 bases, with 17 bases left in between. CDR3: CASSPDGQLGEQYF. CDR3 DNA: TGCGCCAGCAGCCCAGACGGACAGTTGGGCGAGCAGTACTTC.

J is TRBJ1-2 and V is TRBV25-1; D unresolved. V was clipped by 6 bases and J by 6 bases, with 11 bases between them. Germline CDR1 reads MGHDK; CDR2 reads SYGVNS. The CDR3 contains 12 residues. CDR3 bases: TGTGCCAGCAGGGAGTCTCAGGATGGCTACACCTTC. Its translation: CASRESQDGYTF.

The V and J genes are TRBV27 and TRBJ2-3, with a weak D call TRBD1 (6 bases). Germline V gene lookup returns CDR1 MNHEY and CDR2 SMNVEV (reference sequence). V lost 6 bases, J lost 0 bases, and 13 bases lay in between. The CDR3 length is 15 residues. The CDR3: CASSRGQPSTDTQYF. The DNA of the CDR3 is TGTGCCAGCAGCCGAGGACAGCCTAGCACAGATACGCAGTATTTT.

As to this clone: Different DNA sequences within this sample yield the same CDR3. The chain uses TRBV30 and TRBJ1-5; 8 nucleotides match TRBD1. Trimming took 3 bases from V and 4 from J; bases not matched to a gene: 2. The CDR3 is made up of 13 amino acids. Looked up from germline, CDR1 is GTSNPN and CDR2 is SVGIG (reference sequence). The CDR3 reads CAWSYRGNQPQHF. CDR3 sequence (DNA): TGTGCCTGGAGCTACAGGGGGAATCAGCCCCAGCATTTT.

This chain links TRBV20-1 with TRBJ1-2; D gene uncertain. CDR1 and CDR2 from the germline V gene are DFQATT and SNEGSKA (reference sequence). CDR3 length: 11 amino acids. CDR3 loop: CSGITMNGYTF. The CDR3 DNA is TGCAGCGGTATTACTATGAATGGCTACACCTTC.

The rearrangement joins TRBV5-6 to TRBJ2-5; 8 nucleotides line up with TRBD1. The ends lost 0 bases at V and 3 bases at J; junction bases unmatched: 4. This CDR3 has 15 residues. Germline V gives CDR1 SGHDT, CDR2 YYEEEE. This CDR3 reads CASSLDRGRKETQYF. CDR3 DNA sequence: TGTGCCAGCAGCTTGGACAGGGGGAGAAAAGAGACCCAGTACTTC.

The CDR3 DNA reads TGTGCCTGGAGGGTAGGATTGAGGGGTGCTTCACCCCTCCACTTT. This translates into CAWRVGLRGASPLHF. The rearrangement uses TRBV30 and TRBJ1-6, with D possibly matching TRBD1 (5 bases). The ends were cut back, 3 bases at V and 9 bases at J, with 18 bases in the middle. Germline V lookup: CDR1 GTSNPN, CDR2 SVGIG (reference sequence). The CDR3 runs to 15 residues. The whole variable domain, filled in from reference TRBV30 and TRBJ1-6, reads SQTIHQWPATLVQPVGSPLSLECTVEGTSNPNLYWYRQAAGRGLQLLFYSVGIGQISSEVPQNLSASRPQDRQFILSSKKLLLSDSGFYLCAWRVGLRGASPLHFGNGTRLTVT.

The chain carries TRBV4-1 and TRBJ1-2; 7 positions agree with TRBD1. Trimming at V came to 0 bases and at J to 4 bases, leaving 11 bases not matched to a gene. This CDR3 comprises 17 residues. Germline values: CDR1 MGHRA, CDR2 YSYEKL. CDR3 protein: CASSQDGAGQVVYGYTF. The DNA for the CDR3 is TGCGCCAGCAGCCAAGATGGGGCAGGACAGGTCGTCTATGGCTACACCTTC.

In its sample, this clone was seen a few times. The chain joins TRBV27 to TRBJ1-5; no definite D call. The CDR3 loop spans 15 amino acids. Germline CDR1 reads MNHEY; CDR2 reads SMNVEV (reference sequence). Between the trimmed V and J ends, which lost 5 bases and 7 bases, there was a span of 18 bases. The CDR3 DNA reads as TGTGCCAGCAGTCTTAGGTTCTCAGACCGGCAGCCCCAGCATTTT. Encoded protein: CASSLRFSDRQPQHF.

As concerns this clone: In the same sample, other DNA sequences code for this CDR3. The V and J genes are TRBV5-1 and TRBJ1-2; D is ambiguous. The germline V gene has CDR1 SGHRS and CDR2 YFSETQ. Trimming removed 4 bases from V and 0 bases from J, with 4 bases in between. The CDR3 loop spans 12 amino acids. This CDR3 is CASSGSNYGYTF. The CDR3, as DNA: TGCGCCAGCAGCGGGTCTAACTATGGCTACACCTTC. Filled out from reference TRBV5-1 and TRBJ1-2, the complete variable domain reads KAGVTQTPRYLIKTRGQQVTLSCSPISGHRSVSWYQQTPGQGLQFLFEYFSETQRNKGNFPGRFSGRQFSNSRSEMNVSTLELGDSALYLCASSGSNYGYTFGSGTRLTVV.

The V call is TRBV11-2, the J call TRBJ1-2; the match to TRBD1 covers 10 bases. Trimming cost V 6 bases and J 4 bases; bases outside gene matches: 8. CDR1 and CDR2 (germline): SGHAT, FQNNGV. The CDR3 is 15 amino acids. DNA for the CDR3: TGTGCCAGCAGACGCCCGGGACAGGGGAGCTATGGCTACACCTTC. Its translation is CASRRPGQGSYGYTF.

The rearrangement joins TRBV30 to TRBJ1-1, with D unresolved. The CDR3 has 12 residues. Germline assignment: CDR1 GTSNPN and CDR2 SVGIG (reference sequence). Between the trimmed V and J ends, which lost 3 bases and 10 bases, there was a span of 15 bases. The CDR3 sequence: CAWRRVEVGAFF. The CDR3 nucleotides are TGTGCCTGGAGACGTGTGGAGGTCGGAGCTTTCTTT.

This chain connects TRBV29-1 to TRBJ2-5; TRBD2 is a possible D gene (6 bases). The CDR3 sequence is 13 residues long. Trimming cost V 6 bases and J 3 bases, with 14 bases left between them. The germline V gene encodes CDR1 SQVTM and CDR2 ANQGSEA. For the CDR3, the DNA is TGCAGCGTGGCGACTAGAATGGAAGAGACCCAGTACTTC. Translated: CSVATRMEETQYF.

Regarding this clone: Mismatch with germline at one junction end may stem from a read error. This rearrangement joins TRBV14 to TRBJ2-7; no clear D gene. From germline, CDR1 is SGHDN and CDR2 FVKESK. This CDR3 contains 17 residues. The CDR3 protein is CASSAKRPWEFSSEQYF. The CDR3 coding sequence is TGTGCCAGCAGTGCGAAAAGGCCCTGGGAATTCTCCTCCGAGCAGTACTTC.

The table lists this clone with a few counts. This chain connects TRBV15 to TRBJ2-2, with D possibly called TRBD1 or TRBD2 (6 bases each). The germline V gene has CDR1 LNHNV and CDR2 YYDKDF (reference sequence). There are 16 residues in the CDR3. Trimming cost V 3 bases and J 0 bases, with 11 bases left between them. The CDR3 is CATSSGGSSNTGELFF. The CDR3 DNA reads as TGTGCCACCAGCAGCGGGGGCAGTTCGAACACCGGGGAGCTGTTTTTT.

This chain links TRBV29-1 with TRBJ2-7; D uncertain. This CDR3 is built from 10 residues. The germline V gene encodes CDR1 SQVTM and CDR2 ANQGSEA. Trimming left V 4 bases short and J 3 bases short, with 4 bases between. CDR3 amino acids: CSVGDYEQYF. Here the CDR3 DNA reads TGCAGCGTTGGGGACTACGAGCAGTACTTC.

The rearrangement joins TRBV29-1 to TRBJ2-1; D is perhaps TRBD1 (8 bases). The CDR3 consists of 13 residues. Germline loops: CDR1 SQVTM, CDR2 ANQGSEA. V was clipped by 7 bases and J by 5 bases, with 15 bases between them. The CDR3 loop is CSGGGQADNEQFF. DNA for the CDR3: TGCAGCGGGGGGGGACAGGCCGACAATGAGCAGTTCTTC.

Here the CDR3 reads CASSMTGVTTDTQYF. In nucleotides, the CDR3 is TGTGCCAGCAGTATGACAGGGGTAACGACAGATACGCAGTATTTT. The rearrangement joins TRBV27 to TRBJ2-3; 8 bases map to TRBD1. CDR1 and CDR2 from the germline V gene are MNHEY and SMNVEV (reference sequence). Germline trimming cut 5 bases from V and 3 bases from J; bases unmatched to any gene: 7. This CDR3 region has 15 residues.

This clone was counted a few times. Additional DNA sequences in this sample encode the identical CDR3. The chain carries TRBV27 and TRBJ1-5; D is uncertain. There are 12 residues in the CDR3. Trimming removed 3 bases from V and 3 bases from J, with 3 bases in between. Germline V gene lookup returns CDR1 MNHEY and CDR2 SMNVEV (reference sequence). The CDR3 nucleotides read TGTGCCAGCAGTTTTGTCAATCAGCCCCAGCATTTT. The encoded protein is CASSFVNQPQHF.

The chain carries TRBV2 and TRBJ2-3; D not certain. CDR1 is SNHLY, CDR2 FYNNEI, per germline. The CDR3 spans 12 residues. Trimming stripped 1 base from V and 6 bases from J, with 5 bases between. The CDR3, as DNA: TGTGCCAGCAGTGAAGGCTCGGATACGCAGTATTTT. Encoded protein: CASSEGSDTQYF.

This chain joins TRBV30 and TRBJ2-3, with a weak D call TRBD2 (5 bases). Germline V CDR1 and CDR2: GTSNPN, SVGIG (reference sequence). V was cut by 4 bases and J by 5 bases, with 10 bases left in between. This CDR3 comprises 12 residues. Written as DNA, the CDR3 is TGTGCCTGGACCGTACTAGGAGATACGCAGTATTTT. This sequence encodes CAWTVLGDTQYF.

This chain connects TRBV5-1 to TRBJ2-1; the D is unclear. The V end lost 4 bases, the J end lost 8 bases, and 16 bases lay between the germline ends. The CDR3 is 14 amino acids. In germline, CDR1 is SGHRS, CDR2 YFSETQ. For the CDR3, the DNA is TGCGCCAGCAGCCCAGGTAGATATGGCGATGAGCAGTTCTTC. This codes for CASSPGRYGDEQFF.

This clone was counted only a few times. The chain couples TRBV6-1 to TRBJ1-5; TRBD1 agrees at 7 bases. Germline-derived CDR1 and CDR2 are MNHNS and SASEGT. V lost 5 bases, J lost 5 bases, and 6 bases stayed unmatched. The CDR3 spans 14 residues. The chain's CDR3 is CASSSVQGDQPQHF. Here the CDR3 DNA reads TGTGCCAGCAGTTCCGTTCAGGGGGATCAGCCCCAGCATTTT.

In its sample, this clone was seen many times. The chain has TRBV7-9 and TRBJ1-3; D unclear. This CDR3 is 16 amino acids long. V lost 0 bases to trimming and J lost 2 bases, with 11 bases between them. Germline lookup yields CDR1 SEHNR and CDR2 FQNEAQ (reference sequence). CDR3: CASSLASHSPGNTIYF. DNA of the CDR3: TGTGCCAGCAGCTTAGCCAGCCACAGCCCTGGAAACACCATATATTTT.

This clone was recorded a few times. The V gene is TRBV2, the J gene TRBJ1-2, with TRBD1 matching 8 bases. Germline lookup yields CDR1 SNHLY and CDR2 FYNNEI. This CDR3 comprises 15 residues. V was pared by 3 bases and J by 7 bases, with 10 bases of the junction left unmatched. The CDR3 is CASSERPGQEFGYTF. DNA for the CDR3: TGTGCCAGCAGTGAGAGACCGGGACAGGAGTTTGGCTACACCTTC.